The 31 T cell receptor beta chains below come from one sample, sequenced in a study of control samples from healthy donors and cancer patients. Data came from immunoSEQ multiplex PCR; TCRdb stores just in-frame clones and leaves some out. The sample yields 170,000 or so clones, more than 90% seen once. The sample taken for sequencing was blood. These TCRs come from a man aged 25-45 years in good health.

The rearrangement joins TRBV4-1 to TRBJ2-7; D call uncertain. Trimming took 1 base from V and 1 from J, leaving 11 bases between them. Germline CDR1 reads MGHRA; CDR2 reads YSYEKL. The CDR3 is 15 amino acids. The CDR3 DNA follows: TGCGCCAGCAGCCAAGTACCTAGTTTTTCCTACGAGCAGTACTTC. Protein: CASSQVPSFSYEQYF.

J is TRBJ2-2 and V is TRBV4-1; perhaps TRBD1 as D (5 bases). The CDR3 contains 17 residues. CDR1 is MGHRA, CDR2 YSYEKL, per germline. V was cut by 5 bases and J by 0 bases, with 16 bases left in between. CDR3 coding DNA: TGCGCCAGCAGCTCACTCGGCAGACAGACGAACACCGGGGAGCTGTTTTTT. Protein sequence: CASSSLGRQTNTGELFF.

This clone was observed a few times. V is TRBV5-6 and J is TRBJ1-6, with 7 bases that match TRBD1. Germline V gene data show CDR1 as SGHDT and CDR2 as YYEEEE. V lost 5 bases to trimming and J lost 10 bases; unmatched junction nucleotides: 9. The CDR3 is made up of 14 amino acids. CDR3 loop: CASSFTGVGSPLHF. In DNA, the CDR3 is TGTGCCAGCAGTTTCACAGGGGTGGGATCACCCCTCCACTTT.

This clone was seen at least ten times. The chain uses TRBV9 and TRBJ1-3; perhaps TRBD1 as D (5 bases). CDR1 and CDR2 from the germline V gene are SGDLS and YYNGEE. The CDR3 consists of 13 residues. V lost 0 bases and J 4 bases, leaving 5 bases between the germline ends. The CDR3 sequence: CASSVGQGNTIYF. The CDR3 DNA follows: TGTGCCAGCAGCGTAGGACAGGGAAACACCATATATTTT.

This chain joins TRBV5-1 and TRBJ1-6, with D uncertain. V was clipped by 0 bases and J by 7 bases, with 11 bases between them. CDR1 SGHRS and CDR2 YFSETQ come from the germline V gene. The length of the CDR3 is 15 residues. The DNA of the CDR3 is TGCGCCAGCAGCTTGGACCCCGGCCCCAATTCACCCCTCCACTTT. Protein sequence: CASSLDPGPNSPLHF.

The V gene is TRBV28, the J gene TRBJ2-4; D is unresolved. The CDR3 spans 14 residues. The germline gives CDR1 MDHEN, CDR2 SYDVKM. Trimming shortened V by 1 base and J by 4 bases, and 8 bases separated the two germline ends. In DNA, the CDR3 is TGTGCCAGCAGTTTATCCGGCAGAAAAAACATTCAGTACTTC. This encodes CASSLSGRKNIQYF.

V usage is TRBV6-2 or TRBV6-3 and J usage is TRBJ1-5; 8 bases line up with TRBD1. This CDR3 is 15 amino acids long. Germline values: CDR1 MNHEY, CDR2 SVGEGT. Trimming at V came to 5 bases and at J to 4 bases, leaving 7 bases not matched to a gene. DNA for the CDR3: TGTGCCAGCAGTACAGGGGGTGGAGGGAATCAGCCCCAGCATTTT. It is translated as CASSTGGGGNQPQHF.

The chain has TRBV5-4 and TRBJ2-3; D possibly corresponds to TRBD2 (6 bases). Germline-derived CDR1 and CDR2 are SGHNT and YYREEE (reference sequence). The V and J ends lost 0 bases and 1 base respectively, with 6 bases between them. The CDR3 runs 14 residues. CDR3 nucleotide sequence: TGTGCCAGCAGCTTGGAGCGGGGCACAGATACGCAGTATTTT. Its translation is CASSLERGTDTQYF.

With regard to this clone: Other DNA sequences from this sample encode an identical CDR3 as well. The rearrangement joins TRBV28 to TRBJ1-6; 7 bases are a match to TRBD1. This CDR3 region has 15 residues. Germline CDR1 is MDHEN and CDR2 is SYDVKM. J lost 5 bases, V lost 5 bases, and 6 bases had no gene match. CDR3 DNA: TGTGCCAGCAGTCCGATCGACAGGGATAATTCACCCCTCCACTTT. Amino acid sequence: CASSPIDRDNSPLHF.

V usage is TRBV7-2 and J usage is TRBJ2-1; 9 bases are a match to TRBD1. CDR3 size: 17 residues. V was pared by 3 bases and J by 3 bases, with 9 bases of the junction left unmatched. CDR1 and CDR2 from the germline V gene are SGHTA and FQGNSA. The CDR3 spells CASSLPRGDRVYNEQFF. CDR3 nucleotides: TGTGCCAGCAGCTTGCCTCGGGGGGACAGGGTCTACAATGAGCAGTTCTTC.

The V gene is TRBV5-8, the J gene TRBJ1-2; weak D call: TRBD1 (5 bases). This CDR3 contains 11 residues. Germline lookup yields CDR1 SGHTS and CDR2 YDEGEE. Trimming pared 9 bases from V and 8 bases from J, leaving 14 bases between. The DNA for the CDR3 is TGTGCCACCCCCTTGGGGCGCGGCTACACCTTC. It yields the protein CATPLGRGYTF.

The chain carries TRBV10-1 and TRBJ2-3; D possibly uses TRBD1 or TRBD2 (5 bases each). CDR3 length: 15 amino acids. Germline V lookup: CDR1 WNHNN, CDR2 SYGVQD (reference sequence). Deletions cut 2 bases from V and 2 bases from J, with 11 bases between. CDR3 protein: CASSEEGPATDTQYF. As DNA, the CDR3 is TGCGCCAGCAGTGAGGAGGGACCGGCCACAGATACGCAGTATTTT.

The V and J genes are TRBV29-1 and TRBJ1-1; no definite D call. The length of the CDR3 is 12 residues. CDR1 and CDR2 from the germline V gene are SQVTM and ANQGSEA. V lost 0 bases and J lost 8, with 10 bases in between. CDR3 DNA: TGCAGCGTTGAAGAGGCGCAGCTCGAAGCTTTCTTT. This encodes CSVEEAQLEAFF.

The rearrangement joins TRBV19 to TRBJ2-1; D gene uncertain. The CDR3 is made up of 16 amino acids. The V gene's germline CDR1 is LNHDA and CDR2 SQIVND (reference sequence). V dropped 5 bases and J dropped 6 bases, with 20 bases sitting between them. The CDR3 nucleotides read TGTGCCAGTAGTCCGGGTTATGGTCCACCTCTCAATGAGCAGTTCTTC. Protein: CASSPGYGPPLNEQFF.

The rearrangement joins TRBV27 to TRBJ2-7; 11 bases fit TRBD1. Germline V gene sequence: CDR1 MNHEY, CDR2 SMNVEV (reference sequence). Germline trimming cut 6 bases from V and 6 bases from J; bases unmatched to any gene: 13. This CDR3 has 16 residues. The CDR3 reads CASSPGGTGGPLEQYF. The CDR3, as DNA: TGTGCCAGCAGCCCTGGGGGGACAGGGGGACCTCTCGAGCAGTACTTC.

The V and J genes are TRBV2 and TRBJ2-5; tentative D call: TRBD1 (5 bases). Germline lookup yields CDR1 SNHLY and CDR2 FYNNEI. The V and J ends lost 2 bases and 4 bases respectively, with 11 bases between them. The CDR3 is made up of 14 amino acids. The CDR3 region has the DNA TGTGCCAGCAGTGAACAGTCAAGGGGAGAGACCCAGTACTTC. Translation gives CASSEQSRGETQYF.

The rearrangement links TRBV19 to TRBJ2-3; D not certain. This CDR3 is built from 13 residues. V lost 3 bases and J 2 bases, leaving 6 bases between the germline ends. CDR1 is LNHDA and CDR2 is SQIVND in the germline V gene (reference sequence). The DNA for the CDR3 is TGTGCCAGTAGTATGGTACTCACAGATACGCAGTATTTT. It is translated as CASSMVLTDTQYF.

This clone has more than one count but fewer than ten. The chain uses TRBV10-1 and TRBJ2-2, with unresolved D. V lost 3 bases and J lost 6, with 11 bases in between. Per germline, CDR1 WNHNN and CDR2 SYGVQD (reference sequence). The CDR3 totals 14 residues. CDR3 nucleotide sequence: TGCGCCAGCAGTGATGGTAGTTTGGCCGGGGAGCTGTTTTTT. Translated, it gives CASSDGSLAGELFF.

The chain links TRBV20-1 to TRBJ2-5, with D uncertain. The CDR3 consists of 10 residues. V was cut by 5 bases and J by 5 bases, with 6 bases left in between. From germline, CDR1 is DFQATT and CDR2 SNEGSKA (reference sequence). CDR3: CSAFRETQYF. CDR3 DNA sequence: TGCAGTGCTTTCAGGGAGACCCAGTACTTC.

This clone was seen only once. The chain links TRBV19 to TRBJ2-1; 7 bases match TRBD1. The CDR3 totals 16 residues. Per the germline V gene, CDR1 is LNHDA and CDR2 is SQIVND (reference sequence). Germline trimming cut 0 bases from V and 3 bases from J; bases unmatched to any gene: 5. The CDR3 region has the DNA TGTGCCAGTAGTATAGATCCCAGGGGGTTCTACAATGAGCAGTTCTTC. This codes for CASSIDPRGFYNEQFF.

J is TRBJ1-4 and V is TRBV5-5; D call uncertain. Trimming shortened V by 7 bases and J by 7 bases, and 5 bases separated the two germline ends. Germline V gene lookup returns CDR1 SGHKS and CDR2 YYEKEE (reference sequence). The CDR3 spans 10 residues. This CDR3 reads CASGLEKLFF. CDR3 coding DNA: TGTGCCAGCGGACTTGAAAAACTGTTTTTT. Looking up the rest from reference TRBV5-5 and TRBJ1-4 gives the full variable domain: DAGVTQSPTHLIKTRGQQVTLRCSPISGHKSVSWYQQVLGQGPQFIFQYYEKEERGRGNFPDRFSARQFPNYSSELNVNALLLGDSALYLCASGLEKLFFGSGTQLSVL.

This chain connects TRBV5-6 to TRBJ2-3; TRBD2 aligns across 9 bases. The V and J ends lost 4 bases and 13 bases, in that order; junction bases with no gene match: 19. The CDR3 is made up of 16 amino acids. Germline lookup yields CDR1 SGHDT and CDR2 YYEEEE. The CDR3: CASSPGSSGRSRQEYF. The CDR3 DNA reads as TGTGCCAGCAGCCCGGGGAGTAGCGGGAGAAGTAGACAGGAGTATTTT.

This chain joins TRBV2 and TRBJ2-5; D gene ambiguous. Germline assignment: CDR1 SNHLY and CDR2 FYNNEI. The CDR3 extends over 14 amino acids. With 4 bases removed from V and 0 bases from J, the gap between germline ends came to 9 bases. CDR3 coding DNA: TGTGCCAGCAGTGGCGCGGCGGACCAAGAGACCCAGTACTTC. Its protein product is CASSGAADQETQYF.

This chain links TRBV9 with TRBJ2-7; D is ambiguous. The CDR3 runs to 12 residues. Deletions cut 4 bases from V and 0 bases from J, with 5 bases between. CDR1 SGDLS and CDR2 YYNGEE come from the germline V gene. The DNA of the CDR3 is TGTGCCAGCAGCAGGGACTCCTACGAGCAGTACTTC. It translates to CASSRDSYEQYF.

The chain recombines TRBV6-6 with TRBJ1-5; unclear D gene. The V end lost 0 bases, the J end lost 6 bases, and 12 bases lay between the germline ends. CDR1 is MNHNY, CDR2 SVGAGI, per germline (reference sequence). The CDR3 loop spans 15 amino acids. In nucleotides, the CDR3 is TGTGCCAGCAGTTACTCTTTAGCAGGAGCTCAGCCCCAGCATTTT. This translates into CASSYSLAGAQPQHF.

This sequence joins TRBV9 and TRBJ2-1; perhaps TRBD2 as D (5 bases). V was cut by 0 bases and J by 0 bases, with 22 bases left in between. Germline CDR1 and CDR2: SGDLS and YYNGEE. This CDR3 comprises 20 residues. The DNA of the CDR3 is TGTGCCAGCAGCGTAGAGAGGGAGTTCTTGGGGTCGAGCTCCTACAATGAGCAGTTCTTC. This encodes CASSVEREFLGSSSYNEQFF.

CDR3 DNA sequence: TGTGCCAGTAGTATAGCTAGCGGCTCCTACGAGCAGTACTTC. The encoded protein is CASSIASGSYEQYF. This sequence joins TRBV19 and TRBJ2-7; TRBD2 agrees at 7 bases. V lost 1 base, J lost 0 bases, and 0 bases stayed unmatched. Germline V gene data show CDR1 as LNHDA and CDR2 as SQIVND (reference sequence). This CDR3 spans 14 amino acids.

J is TRBJ1-1 and V is TRBV6-5; D unresolved. The CDR3 length is 13 residues. Germline loops: CDR1 MNHEY, CDR2 SVGAGI. V shed 8 bases and J shed 0 bases, with 10 bases lying between them. The CDR3 region is CASARRMNTEAFF. In DNA, the CDR3 is TGTGCCAGCGCCCGGCGTATGAACACTGAAGCTTTCTTT.

The gene calls are TRBV5-1 and TRBJ2-3; 10 positions agree with TRBD2. Germline V gene lookup returns CDR1 SGHRS and CDR2 YFSETQ. CDR3 length: 16 residues. The V and J ends lost 0 bases and 1 base, in that order; junction bases with no gene match: 2. CDR3 bases: TGCGCCAGCAGCTTGGCCACTAGCGGGGGCACAGATACGCAGTATTTT. This translates into CASSLATSGGTDTQYF. Looking up the rest from reference TRBV5-1 and TRBJ2-3 gives the full variable domain: KAGVTQTPRYLIKTRGQQVTLSCSPISGHRSVSWYQQTPGQGLQFLFEYFSETQRNKGNFPGRFSGRQFSNSRSEMNVSTLELGDSALYLCASSLATSGGTDTQYFGPGTRLTVL.

The chain links TRBV10-1 to TRBJ2-3; TRBD1 might be the D (6 bases). The CDR3 runs to 13 residues. The germline V gene has CDR1 WNHNN and CDR2 SYGVQD (reference sequence). The V end was cut by 4 bases, the J end by 2 bases, with 7 bases between. CDR3 coding DNA: TGCGCCAGCAGTGGACAGGCCACAGATACGCAGTATTTT. Translated: CASSGQATDTQYF.

V is TRBV18 and J is TRBJ2-7, with 9 bases identical to TRBD1. CDR3 size: 15 residues. V shed 4 bases, J shed 4 bases, and the junction held 8 bases outside the gene matches. The germline V gene has CDR1 KGHSH and CDR2 LQKENI. The CDR3 spells CASSLKQGAYYEQYF. CDR3 nucleotide sequence: TGTGCCAGCTCACTGAAACAGGGGGCGTATTACGAGCAGTACTTC.